One sample yielded the 16 T cell receptor beta chains listed below, sequenced in a study of post-analysis software for immune sequencing data. Their cognate antigens are unknown. Study results and limitations: Patients showed TRBV5-6, TRBV5-1 and TRBV20-1 among four to six TRBV segments more frequent than in controls.

Unique molecular identifiers were built into the TCR beta cDNA libraries. TCRdb redid the calling of the PCR reads with MiXCR, one entry per CDR3 protein. The repertoire holds roughly 800,000 distinct CDR3 sequences, roughly 30% seen once, with about 0.5% in the top ten. The sequencing input was blood. Receptor source: a girl aged 5-17 years with multiple sclerosis.

This chain uses TRBV6-6 with TRBJ1-1; D uncertain. The CDR3 extends over 15 amino acids. V was cut by 7 bases and J by 1 base, with 16 bases left in between. Germline V lookup: CDR1 MNHNY, CDR2 SVGAGI (reference sequence). Written as DNA, the CDR3 is TGTGCCAGCACCAAGGGTTGGGGTGGGAACACTGAAGCTTTCTTT. Protein sequence: CASTKGWGGNTEAFF.

This chain uses TRBV2 with TRBJ2-7; the match to TRBD1 covers 9 bases. The ends lost 6 bases at V and 7 bases at J; junction bases unmatched: 7. The CDR3 has 13 residues. Germline V gene data show CDR1 as SNHLY and CDR2 as FYNNEI. CDR3 bases: TGTGCCAGCAGCATACAGGGGGCGTGGGAGCAGTACTTC. It translates to CASSIQGAWEQYF.

The chain combines TRBV20-1 with TRBJ1-2, with D perhaps TRBD1 (5 bases). V lost 4 bases, J lost 7 bases, and 13 bases lay in between. Germline V gene sequence: CDR1 DFQATT, CDR2 SNEGSKA (reference sequence). This CDR3 has 12 amino acids. For the CDR3, the DNA is TGCAGTGCTACCAGGGAAGGCTCTGGCTACACCTTC. Its protein product is CSATREGSGYTF.

The gene calls are TRBV7-9 and TRBJ1-2; TRBD1 matches at 9 bases. With V trimmed by 4 bases and J by 4 bases, 13 bases remained unmatched. The germline CDR1 and CDR2 sequences are SEHNR and FQNEAQ (reference sequence). This CDR3 is built from 17 residues. CDR3 coding DNA: TGTGCCAGCAGCTCCCCCCGGACAGGGGCCCCCTTCTATGGCTACACCTTC. Protein sequence: CASSSPRTGAPFYGYTF.

This clonotype was detected ten times or more. The chain has TRBV7-2 and TRBJ2-3; the D is unclear. The CDR3 is 11 amino acids. The V gene's germline CDR1 is SGHTA and CDR2 FQGNSA. Trimming took 3 bases from V and 5 from J, leaving 3 bases between them. DNA of the CDR3: TGTGCCAGCAGCTTTTTAGATACGCAGTATTTT. Protein product: CASSFLDTQYF.

This clonotype turned up a few times. V gene TRBV7-2 combines with J gene TRBJ2-7, with D perhaps matching TRBD1 or TRBD2 (5 bases each). The germline CDR1 and CDR2 sequences are SGHTA and FQGNSA. V lost 5 bases and J 2 bases, leaving 10 bases between the germline ends. The CDR3 has 13 residues. CDR3 nucleotides: TGTGCCAGCAGCACCCGGGACCCCTACGAGCAGTACTTC. Protein sequence: CASSTRDPYEQYF.

In its sample, this clonotype was seen many times. The V and J genes are TRBV20-1 and TRBJ2-3; D call uncertain. V lost 3 bases and J 4 bases, leaving 5 bases between the germline ends. CDR1 and CDR2 from the germline V gene are DFQATT and SNEGSKA (reference sequence). The CDR3 totals 11 residues. The CDR3 region has the DNA TGCAGTGCTAGGGGTCCAGATACGCAGTATTTT. As protein: CSARGPDTQYF.

This sequence joins TRBV4-1 and TRBJ2-4; TRBD2 agrees at 10 bases. Germline V lookup: CDR1 MGHRA, CDR2 YSYEKL. The V segment lost 2 bases and the J segment 5 bases; nucleotides outside the gene matches: 9. This CDR3 is built from 17 residues. The CDR3, as DNA: TGCGCCAGCAGCCAACCCAGGATTCTAGCGGGGGAAAACATTCAGTACTTC. The encoded protein is CASSQPRILAGENIQYF.

This sequence joins TRBV3-1 and TRBJ2-5; 7 bases match TRBD1. Germline-derived CDR1 and CDR2 are LGHDT and YNNKEL (reference sequence). This CDR3 is built from 21 residues. V was clipped by 0 bases and J by 0 bases; unmatched bases: 19. DNA for the CDR3: TGTGCCAGCAGCCAAGATGATCTGGACAGGAGGACCCTCTGGTACCAAGAGACCCAGTACTTC. As protein: CASSQDDLDRRTLWYQETQYF.

As regards this clonotype: The junction departs from the called germline gene at one end, perhaps through a read error. V and J are TRBV12-3 or TRBV12-4 and TRBJ2-4; a possible D gene is TRBD2 (5 bases). The CDR3 covers 13 residues. The CDR3 sequence: CAGSFLKEAIQYF. The DNA for the CDR3 is TGTGCCGGCAGTTTTCTAAAGGAGGCCATTCAGTACTTC.

There are a few counts of this clonotype. The chain couples TRBV27 to TRBJ2-5; 7 bases map to TRBD1. Trimming cost V 6 bases and J 5 bases; bases outside gene matches: 6. The CDR3 totals 13 residues. CDR1 is MNHEY and CDR2 is SMNVEV in the germline V gene (reference sequence). The CDR3 spells CASSDQGVETQYF. The CDR3 region has the DNA TGTGCCAGCAGCGACCAGGGGGTGGAGACCCAGTACTTC.

There are a few counts of this clonotype. The chain combines TRBV6-2 or TRBV6-3 with TRBJ1-2; 7 bases map to TRBD1. V trimming: 6 bases; J trimming: 4 bases; junction bases outside the gene matches: 5. The CDR3 is 13 residues long. Germline V gene lookup returns CDR1 MNHEY and CDR2 SVGEGT. CDR3 sequence reads: CASSKSGGYGYTF. The CDR3 region has the DNA TGTGCCAGCAGCAAATCAGGGGGCTATGGCTACACCTTC.

J is TRBJ2-7 and V is TRBV4-3, with a weak D call TRBD2 (6 bases). V was cut by 0 bases and J by 6 bases, with 9 bases left in between. This CDR3 has 13 residues. Germline CDR1 LGHNA, CDR2 YSLEER. The CDR3 reads CASSQDWGVEQYF. CDR3 DNA: TGCGCCAGCAGCCAAGATTGGGGGGTCGAGCAGTACTTC.

The chain is built from TRBV7-2 and TRBJ1-2; 7 nucleotides agree with TRBD1. CDR1 is SGHTA, CDR2 FQGNSA, per germline. CDR3 size: 13 residues. Trimming at V came to 11 bases and at J to 5 bases, leaving 11 bases not matched to a gene. The chain's CDR3 is CAGNRDSTYGYTF. The CDR3 region has the DNA TGTGCCGGCAACAGGGACAGCACTTATGGCTACACCTTC. The variable domain in full, completed from reference TRBV7-2 and TRBJ1-2, reads GAGVSQSPSNKVTEKGKDVELRCDPISGHTALYWYRQSLGQGLEFLIYFQGNSAPDKSGLPSDRFSAERTGGSVSTLTIQRTQQEDSAVYLCAGNRDSTYGYTFGSGTRLTVV.

This clonotype was seen only a few times. The chain links TRBV20-1 to TRBJ2-2; D is possibly TRBD2 (5 bases). CDR1 is DFQATT and CDR2 is SNEGSKA in the germline V gene (reference sequence). V was cut by 6 bases and J by 0 bases, with 11 bases left in between. CDR3 length: 14 residues. The CDR3 sequence: CSARRDPNTGELFF. The CDR3 DNA sequence: TGCAGTGCCCGCCGGGATCCGAACACCGGGGAGCTGTTTTTT.

This clonotype has a handful of counts. The chain joins TRBV7-2 to TRBJ1-3; 7 nucleotides match TRBD1. This CDR3 is 16 amino acids long. Germline V gene data show CDR1 as SGHTA and CDR2 as FQGNSA. V lost 5 bases, J lost 0 bases, and 7 bases stayed unmatched. The CDR3 region has the DNA TGTGCCAGCAGCGCCCCGACAGGGCCCTCTGGAAACACCATATATTTT. Translating it yields CASSAPTGPSGNTIYF.